This entry lists 10 T cell receptor beta chains sequenced from one sample in a study of cytomegalovirus exposure and HLA in healthy donors. 60 Vbeta and 13 Jbeta primers were used in PCR. Sequencing used immunoSEQ multiplex PCR; TCRdb keeps in-frame clones, though not all of them. Of 120,000 or so clones in the sample, 81% are singletons; the top ten hold around 4%. Sequencing input: PBMCs. Receptors originate from a man younger than 35 in good health and CMV-seropositive.

The chain uses TRBV11-2 and TRBJ2-5; 8 nucleotides line up with TRBD2. The CDR3 spans 16 residues. Germline-derived CDR1 and CDR2 are SGHAT and FQNNGV. Losses at the gene ends were 5 bases for V and 4 bases for J; bases not matched to a gene: 12. CDR3 coding DNA: TGTGCCAGCAGCCGTCGGGAGGGGGGTGCCGGAGAGACCCAGTACTTC. Translation: CASSRREGGAGETQYF.

The chain carries TRBV11-2 and TRBJ1-2; D perhaps matches TRBD1 (6 bases). The germline gives CDR1 SGHAT, CDR2 FQNNGV. This CDR3 is 14 amino acids long. Trimming removed 5 bases from V and 3 bases from J, with 13 bases in between. CDR3 region: CASSLRTAHYGYTF. The CDR3 DNA reads TGTGCCAGCAGCCTACGGACAGCGCACTATGGCTACACCTTC.

The chain joins TRBV7-9 to TRBJ2-2; D may be TRBD1 (5 bases). With 8 bases removed from V and 0 bases from J, the gap between germline ends came to 7 bases. Germline V gene data show CDR1 as SEHNR and CDR2 as FQNEAQ (reference sequence). The CDR3 contains 13 residues. The chain's CDR3 is CASGQANTGELFF. The CDR3 nucleotides are TGTGCCAGCGGACAAGCGAACACCGGGGAGCTGTTTTTT.

This clone was seen once. This rearrangement joins TRBV12-5 to TRBJ2-7; no definite D call. CDR1 and CDR2 (germline): LGHNT, FRNRAP. This CDR3 contains 15 residues. V lost 1 base and J 3 bases, leaving 13 bases between the germline ends. In DNA form, the CDR3 reads TGTGCTAGTGGTTTGGCCGCGGCCATCCACTACGAGCAGTACTTC. Protein product: CASGLAAAIHYEQYF.

The chain has TRBV21-1 and TRBJ2-4; the table assigns TRBD1, which was not confirmed against the DNA. TRBV21-1 is deemed a pseudogene. This CDR3 contains 20 residues. The CDR3 nucleotides read TGTGCCAGCAGCAACCATCGGGACAGGGGGTATCAGGGTGCCAAAAACATTCAGTACTTC. Its protein is CASSNHRDRGYQGAKNIQYF.

The chain couples TRBV5-1 to TRBJ2-4, with 7 bases matching TRBD1. The J segment lost 9 bases and the V segment lost 5 bases, leaving 20 bases of the junction unmatched. Germline-derived CDR1 and CDR2 are SGHRS and YFSETQ. CDR3 size: 17 residues. The chain's CDR3 is CASRTGTVGTVGSIQYF. CDR3 DNA: TGCGCCAGCAGGACCGGGACAGTCGGAACCGTGGGATCCATTCAGTACTTC.

CDR3 sequence (DNA): TGTGCCAGCAGCTTAAGCGGGGGGGACTACGAGCAGTACTTC. It translates to CASSLSGGDYEQYF. The chain recombines TRBV6-6 with TRBJ2-7; 10 bases are shared with TRBD2. This CDR3 is built from 14 residues. The germline V gene has CDR1 MNHNY and CDR2 SVGAGI (reference sequence). Germline trimming cut 6 bases from V and 3 bases from J; bases unmatched to any gene: 5.

This clone appeared a single time. V gene TRBV7-6 combines with J gene TRBJ2-5; 11 bases fit TRBD2. Germline trimming cut 1 base from V and 5 bases from J; bases unmatched to any gene: 6. CDR1 is SGHVS, CDR2 FNYEAQ, per germline. This CDR3 comprises 16 residues. CDR3 sequence reads: CASSLEHSGGAETQYF. In DNA, the CDR3 is TGTGCCAGCAGCTTAGAGCATAGCGGGGGGGCGGAGACCCAGTACTTC.

The V gene is TRBV5-1, the J gene TRBJ1-1, with 7 nucleotides matching TRBD1. CDR3 length: 15 residues. Germline V gives CDR1 SGHRS, CDR2 YFSETQ. Unmatched junction bases numbered 13, after V lost 6 bases and J lost 5 bases. CDR3 nucleotide sequence: TGCGCCAGCAACCTAGAGGGGGCAAAAGGGACTGAAGCTTTCTTT. Protein: CASNLEGAKGTEAFF. Full variable domain (rest looked up from reference TRBV5-1 and TRBJ1-1): KAGVTQTPRYLIKTRGQQVTLSCSPISGHRSVSWYQQTPGQGLQFLFEYFSETQRNKGNFPGRFSGRQFSNSRSEMNVSTLELGDSALYLCASNLEGAKGTEAFFGQGTRLTVV.

The CDR3 DNA is TGTGCCAGCAGCTTGGTAGCGGGAGGGCCTAGCACAGATACGCAGTATTTT. Translating gives CASSLVAGGPSTDTQYF. The chain employs TRBV5-8 and TRBJ2-3; 11 bases line up with TRBD2. Unmatched junction bases numbered 3, after V lost 0 bases and J lost 0 bases. Germline CDR1 is SGHTS and CDR2 is YDEGEE. The CDR3 length is 17 residues.